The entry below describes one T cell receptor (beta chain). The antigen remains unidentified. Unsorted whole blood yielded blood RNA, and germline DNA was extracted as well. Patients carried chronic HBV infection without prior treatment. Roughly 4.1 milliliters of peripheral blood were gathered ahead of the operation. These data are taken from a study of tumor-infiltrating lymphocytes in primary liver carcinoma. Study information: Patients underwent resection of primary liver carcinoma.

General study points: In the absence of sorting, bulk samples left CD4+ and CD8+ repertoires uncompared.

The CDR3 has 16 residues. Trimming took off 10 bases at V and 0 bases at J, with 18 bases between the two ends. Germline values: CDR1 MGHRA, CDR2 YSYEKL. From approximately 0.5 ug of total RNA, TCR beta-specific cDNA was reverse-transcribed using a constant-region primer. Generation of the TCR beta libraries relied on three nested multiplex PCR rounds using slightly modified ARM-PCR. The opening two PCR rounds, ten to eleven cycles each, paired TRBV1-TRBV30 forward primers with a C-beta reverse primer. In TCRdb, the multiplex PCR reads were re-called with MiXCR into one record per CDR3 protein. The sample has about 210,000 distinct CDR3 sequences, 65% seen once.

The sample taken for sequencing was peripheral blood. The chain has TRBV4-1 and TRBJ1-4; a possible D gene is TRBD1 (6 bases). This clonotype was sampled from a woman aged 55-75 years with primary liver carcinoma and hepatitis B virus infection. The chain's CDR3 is CANRKMPGATNEKLFF. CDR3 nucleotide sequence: TGCGCCAATAGAAAGATGCCAGGGGCAACTAATGAAAAACTGTTTTTT.